The TCR beta chain under discussion was sequenced for a study of T cells in Graves' hyperthyroidism and ophthalmopathy. The sample holds many counts of this clonotype. The V and J ends lost 4 bases and 7 bases respectively, with 20 bases between them. This CDR3 spans 16 amino acids. From germline, CDR1 is LGHDT and CDR2 YNNKEL (reference sequence). RNA transcripts were the template for amplifying TCR beta CDR3 regions. A first-round RT-PCR of the TCR CDR3 used the HTBI primer set. TCRdb itself ran the multiplex PCR reads through MiXCR, one entry per CDR3 protein. Here the sample spans under 400,000 distinct CDR3 sequences, around 13% being singletons. Calling Graves' hyperthyroidism stable meant ophthalmopathy did not progress within 18 months.

This receptor was taken from an older woman with Graves' hyperthyroidism. The chain is built from TRBV3-1 and TRBJ2-1, with no clear D. What was sequenced was blood. This CDR3 reads CASSPLPFGVWNEQFF. CDR3 coding DNA: TGTGCCAGCAGCCCCCTCCCGTTCGGAGTCTGGAATGAGCAGTTCTTC.